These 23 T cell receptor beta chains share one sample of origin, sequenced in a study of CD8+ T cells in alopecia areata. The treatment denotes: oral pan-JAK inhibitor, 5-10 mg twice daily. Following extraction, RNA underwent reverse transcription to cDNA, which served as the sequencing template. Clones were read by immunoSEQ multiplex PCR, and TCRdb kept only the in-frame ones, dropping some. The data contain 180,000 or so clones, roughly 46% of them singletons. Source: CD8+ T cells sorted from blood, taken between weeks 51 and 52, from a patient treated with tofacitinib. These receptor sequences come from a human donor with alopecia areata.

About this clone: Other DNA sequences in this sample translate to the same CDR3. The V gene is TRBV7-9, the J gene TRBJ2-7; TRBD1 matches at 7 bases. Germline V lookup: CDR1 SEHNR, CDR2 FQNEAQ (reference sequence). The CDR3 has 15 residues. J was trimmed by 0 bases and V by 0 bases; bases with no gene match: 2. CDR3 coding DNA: TGTGCCAGCAGCTTAGCCCAGGGGGTCTCCTACGAGCAGTACTTC. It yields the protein CASSLAQGVSYEQYF.

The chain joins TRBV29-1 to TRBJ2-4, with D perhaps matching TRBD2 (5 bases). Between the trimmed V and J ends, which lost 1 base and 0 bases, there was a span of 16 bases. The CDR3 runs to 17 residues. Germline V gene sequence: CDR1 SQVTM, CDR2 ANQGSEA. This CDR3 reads CSVEAPGRREAKNIQYF. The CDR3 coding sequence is TGCAGCGTTGAAGCTCCGGGTCGTCGGGAAGCCAAAAACATTCAGTACTTC. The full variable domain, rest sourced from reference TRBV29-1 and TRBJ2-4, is SAVISQKPSRDICQRGTSLTIQCQVDSQVTMMFWYRQQPGQSLTLIATANQGSEATYESGFVIDKFPISRPNLTFSTLTVSNMSPEDSSIYLCSVEAPGRREAKNIQYFGAGTRLSVL.

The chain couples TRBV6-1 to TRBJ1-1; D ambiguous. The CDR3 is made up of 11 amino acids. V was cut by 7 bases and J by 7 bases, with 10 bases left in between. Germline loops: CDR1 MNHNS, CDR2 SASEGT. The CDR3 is CASTPAYEAFF. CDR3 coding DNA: TGTGCCAGCACTCCCGCTTATGAAGCTTTCTTT.

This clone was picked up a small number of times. CDR3 bases: TGTGCCTGGGCCCACTGGGGCGGCACTGAAGCTTTCTTT. Translating gives CAWAHWGGTEAFF. V usage is TRBV30 and J usage is TRBJ1-1; D may be TRBD1 (5 bases). The CDR3 is 13 residues long. V lost 5 bases and J lost 4, with 14 bases in between. The V gene's germline CDR1 is GTSNPN and CDR2 SVGIG (reference sequence).

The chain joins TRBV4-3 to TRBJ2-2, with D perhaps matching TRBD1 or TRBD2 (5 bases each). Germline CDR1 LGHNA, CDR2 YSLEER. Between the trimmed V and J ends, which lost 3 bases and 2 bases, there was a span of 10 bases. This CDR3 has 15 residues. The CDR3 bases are TGCGCCAGCAGCCAGGGACGGCCAAACACCGGGGAGCTGTTTTTT. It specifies CASSQGRPNTGELFF.

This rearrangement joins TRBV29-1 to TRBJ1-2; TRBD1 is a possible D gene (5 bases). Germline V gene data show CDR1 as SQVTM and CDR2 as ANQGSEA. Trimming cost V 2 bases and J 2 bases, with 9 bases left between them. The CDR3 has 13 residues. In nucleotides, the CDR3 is TGCAGCGTTGAACCCCAGGGAAACTATGGCTACACCTTC. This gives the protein CSVEPQGNYGYTF.

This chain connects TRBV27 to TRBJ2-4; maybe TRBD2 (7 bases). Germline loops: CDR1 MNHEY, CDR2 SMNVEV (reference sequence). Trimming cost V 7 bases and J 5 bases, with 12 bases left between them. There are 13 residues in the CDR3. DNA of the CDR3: TGTGCCAGCACCACGGGGGGCCAAAACATTCAGTACTTC. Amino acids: CASTTGGQNIQYF.

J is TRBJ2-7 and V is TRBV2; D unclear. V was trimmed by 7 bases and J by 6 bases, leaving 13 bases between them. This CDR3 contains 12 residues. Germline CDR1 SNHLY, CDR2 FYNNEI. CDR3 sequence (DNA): TGTGCCAGCACCCTTGACAAGCTCGAGCAGTACTTC. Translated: CASTLDKLEQYF. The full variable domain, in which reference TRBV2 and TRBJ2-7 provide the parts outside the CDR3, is EPEVTQTPSHQVTQMGQEVILRCVPISNHLYFYWYRQILGQKVEFLVSFYNNEISEKSEIFDDQFSVERPDGSNFTLKIRSTKLEDSAMYFCASTLDKLEQYFGPGTRLTVT.

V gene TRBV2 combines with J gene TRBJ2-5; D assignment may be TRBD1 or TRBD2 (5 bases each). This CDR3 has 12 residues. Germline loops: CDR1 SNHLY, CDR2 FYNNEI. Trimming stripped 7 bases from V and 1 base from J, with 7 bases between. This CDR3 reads CASNGGQETQYF. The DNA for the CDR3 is TGTGCCAGCAATGGGGGCCAAGAGACCCAGTACTTC.

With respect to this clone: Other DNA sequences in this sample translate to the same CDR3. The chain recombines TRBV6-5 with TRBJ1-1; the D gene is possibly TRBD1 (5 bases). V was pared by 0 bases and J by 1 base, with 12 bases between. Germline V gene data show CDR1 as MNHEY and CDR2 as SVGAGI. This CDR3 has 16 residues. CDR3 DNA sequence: TGTGCCAGCAGTTACTCGTTAGACAGAGGGAACACTGAAGCTTTCTTT. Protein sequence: CASSYSLDRGNTEAFF.

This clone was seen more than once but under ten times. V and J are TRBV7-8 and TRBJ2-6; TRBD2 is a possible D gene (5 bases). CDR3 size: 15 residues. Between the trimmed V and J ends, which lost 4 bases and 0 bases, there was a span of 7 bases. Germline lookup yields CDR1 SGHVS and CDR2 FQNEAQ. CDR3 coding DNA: TGTGCCAGCAGCTATGGAGGCTCTGGGGCCAACGTCCTGACTTTC. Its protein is CASSYGGSGANVLTF.

The CDR3 here is CALLLDEQYF. The CDR3 coding sequence is TGTGCCCTTTTACTTGACGAGCAGTACTTC. The chain is built from TRBV30 and TRBJ2-7; D is undetermined. V lost 8 bases and J lost 5, with 10 bases in between. The germline V gene encodes CDR1 GTSNPN and CDR2 SVGIG (reference sequence). The CDR3 runs to 10 residues. Drawing the rest from reference TRBV30 and TRBJ2-7, the complete variable domain is SQTIHQWPATLVQPVGSPLSLECTVEGTSNPNLYWYRQAAGRGLQLLFYSVGIGQISSEVPQNLSASRPQDRQFILSSKKLLLSDSGFYLCALLLDEQYFGPGTRLTVT.

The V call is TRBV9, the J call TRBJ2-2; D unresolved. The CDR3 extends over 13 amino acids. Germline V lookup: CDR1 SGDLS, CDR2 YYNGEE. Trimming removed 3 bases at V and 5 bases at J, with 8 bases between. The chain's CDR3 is CASSEVWTGELFF. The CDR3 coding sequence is TGTGCCAGCAGCGAAGTTTGGACCGGGGAGCTGTTTTTT.

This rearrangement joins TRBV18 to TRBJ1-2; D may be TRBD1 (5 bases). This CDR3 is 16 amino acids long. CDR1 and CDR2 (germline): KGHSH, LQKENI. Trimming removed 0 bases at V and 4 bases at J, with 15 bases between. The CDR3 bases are TGTGCCAGCTCACCACCGTGGGTGGGACTCCGCTATGGCTACACCTTC. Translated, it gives CASSPPWVGLRYGYTF. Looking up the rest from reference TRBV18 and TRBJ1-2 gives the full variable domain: NAGVMQNPRHLVRRRGQEARLRCSPMKGHSHVYWYRQLPEEGLKFMVYLQKENIIDESGMPKERFSAEFPKEGPSILRIQQVVRGDSAAYFCASSPPWVGLRYGYTFGSGTRLTVV.

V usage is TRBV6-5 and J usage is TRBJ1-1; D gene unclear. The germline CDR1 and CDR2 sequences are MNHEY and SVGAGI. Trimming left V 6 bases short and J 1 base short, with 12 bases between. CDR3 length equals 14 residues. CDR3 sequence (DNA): TGTGCCAGCAGATCGGAGTGGGGGAACACTGAAGCTTTCTTT. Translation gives CASRSEWGNTEAFF.

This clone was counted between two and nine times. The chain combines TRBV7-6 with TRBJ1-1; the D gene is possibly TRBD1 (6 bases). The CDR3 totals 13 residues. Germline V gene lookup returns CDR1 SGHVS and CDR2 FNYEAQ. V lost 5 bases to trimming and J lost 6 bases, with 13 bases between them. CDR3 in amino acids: CASSPDGQPEAFF. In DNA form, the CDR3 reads TGTGCCAGCAGCCCAGACGGACAGCCTGAAGCTTTCTTT.

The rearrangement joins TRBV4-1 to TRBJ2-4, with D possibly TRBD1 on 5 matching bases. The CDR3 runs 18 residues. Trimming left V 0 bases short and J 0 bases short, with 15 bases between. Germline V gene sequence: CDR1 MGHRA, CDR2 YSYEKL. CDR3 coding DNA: TGCGCCAGCAGCCAAGACCCGACAGCCGCTTTAGCCAAAAACATTCAGTACTTC. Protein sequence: CASSQDPTAALAKNIQYF.

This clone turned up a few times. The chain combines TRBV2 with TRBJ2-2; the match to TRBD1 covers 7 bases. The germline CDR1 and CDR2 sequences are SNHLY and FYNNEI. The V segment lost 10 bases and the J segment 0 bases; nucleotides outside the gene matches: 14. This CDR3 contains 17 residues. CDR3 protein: CAIVAIRGQSNTGELFF. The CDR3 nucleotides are TGTGCCATCGTTGCTATAAGGGGACAGTCGAACACCGGGGAGCTGTTTTTT. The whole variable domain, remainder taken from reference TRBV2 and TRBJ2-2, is EPEVTQTPSHQVTQMGQEVILRCVPISNHLYFYWYRQILGQKVEFLVSFYNNEISEKSEIFDDQFSVERPDGSNFTLKIRSTKLEDSAMYFCAIVAIRGQSNTGELFFGEGSRLTVL.

CDR3 nucleotides: TGTGCCAGCAGTTTAGCCCCGGGAGGGGGCTACGAGCAGTACTTC. Its translation: CASSLAPGGGYEQYF. The chain uses TRBV5-6 and TRBJ2-7, with 8 bases lining up with TRBD2. The CDR3 loop spans 15 amino acids. CDR1 is SGHDT, CDR2 YYEEEE, per germline. The V segment lost 5 bases and the J segment 3 bases; nucleotides outside the gene matches: 10.

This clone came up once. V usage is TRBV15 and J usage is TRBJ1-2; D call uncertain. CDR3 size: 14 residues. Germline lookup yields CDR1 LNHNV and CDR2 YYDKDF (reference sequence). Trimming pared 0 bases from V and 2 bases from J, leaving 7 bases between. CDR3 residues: CATSREEGNYGYTF. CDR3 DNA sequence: TGTGCCACCAGCAGAGAAGAAGGGAACTATGGCTACACCTTC. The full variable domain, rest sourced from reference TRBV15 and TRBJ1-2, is DAMVIQNPRYQVTQFGKPVTLSCSQTLNHNVMYWYQQKSSQAPKLLFHYYDKDFNNEADTPDNFQSRRPNTSFCFLDIRSPGLGDTAMYLCATSREEGNYGYTFGSGTRLTVV.

The chain's CDR3 is CASSQDTTRRTAGGYTF. The CDR3 DNA sequence: TGCGCCAGCAGCCAAGATACAACTCGGCGGACTGCGGGTGGCTACACCTTC. This chain joins TRBV4-3 and TRBJ1-2; D is ambiguous. V was clipped by 0 bases and J by 7 bases, with 21 bases between them. The CDR3 length is 17 residues. The V gene's germline CDR1 is LGHNA and CDR2 YSLEER.

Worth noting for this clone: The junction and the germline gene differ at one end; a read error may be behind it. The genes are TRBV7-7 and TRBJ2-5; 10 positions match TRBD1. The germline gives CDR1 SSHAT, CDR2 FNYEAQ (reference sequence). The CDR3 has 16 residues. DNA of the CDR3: TGTGCTAGCAGCCCGACCCGGACAGGGGGATCAGAGACCCAGTACTTC. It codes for CASSPTRTGGSETQYF. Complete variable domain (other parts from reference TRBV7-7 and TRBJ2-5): GAGVSQSPRYKVTKRGQDVTLRCDPISSHATLYWYQQALGQGPEFLTYFNYEAQPDKSGLPSDRFSAERPEGSISTLTIQRTEQRDSAMYRCASSPTRTGGSETQYFGPGTRLLVL.

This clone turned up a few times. CDR3 bases: TGTGCCAGCAGTGCAGGGACGGTCGGGGAGCTGTTTTTT. Protein sequence: CASSAGTVGELFF. This sequence joins TRBV2 and TRBJ2-2; perhaps D is TRBD1 or TRBD2 (5 bases each). This CDR3 region has 13 residues. V was shortened by 4 bases and J by 7 bases, with 10 bases between the two germline ends. Germline assignment: CDR1 SNHLY and CDR2 FYNNEI.